The 5 T cell receptor beta chains below come from one sample, sequenced in a study of T cells in Graves' hyperthyroidism and ophthalmopathy. The TCR beta CDR3 regions underwent amplification using RNA transcripts as the source. First-round RT-PCR targeting the TCR CDR3 was performed with the HTBI primer set. TCRdb reanalysed the multiplex PCR reads using MiXCR and keeps one entry per CDR3 protein. The data show 300,000 to 500,000 distinct CDR3 sequences, 14% to 15% seen once. The sequenced sample consisted of blood. The receptor set was obtained from a woman aged 25 to 39 with Graves' hyperthyroidism.

This clonotype came up many times. The chain combines TRBV20-1 with TRBJ2-7; 10 positions agree with TRBD2. The CDR3 contains 18 residues. J gave up 1 base and V 0 bases, and 12 bases lay outside the gene matches. Germline V gene sequence: CDR1 DFQATT, CDR2 SNEGSKA (reference sequence). The CDR3 DNA reads as TGCAGTGCTAGAGATCAAGGAGCGGGAGGGCCAGGTTCCTACGAGCAGTACTTC. It encodes CSARDQGAGGPGSYEQYF.

This clonotype was counted many times. This chain connects TRBV2 to TRBJ2-7; 8 bases line up with TRBD1. CDR3 length: 13 amino acids. From germline, CDR1 is SNHLY and CDR2 FYNNEI. V lost 6 bases to trimming and J lost 6 bases; unmatched junction nucleotides: 7. This CDR3 reads CASSQTGESEQYF. The CDR3 DNA is TGTGCCAGCAGCCAGACAGGGGAGAGCGAGCAGTACTTC.

The chain uses TRBV20-1 and TRBJ2-1, with 10 bases that match TRBD2. With V trimmed by 5 bases and J by 5 bases, 9 bases remained unmatched. The CDR3 spans 15 residues. Per germline, CDR1 DFQATT and CDR2 SNEGSKA (reference sequence). The CDR3 protein is CSAPPLAGADNEQFF. The DNA for the CDR3 is TGCAGTGCTCCCCCCCTAGCGGGGGCCGACAATGAGCAGTTCTTC.

The V gene is TRBV9, the J gene TRBJ2-3; maybe TRBD1 (6 bases). Looked up from germline, CDR1 is SGDLS and CDR2 is YYNGEE. V dropped 4 bases and J dropped 4 bases, with 13 bases sitting between them. There are 14 residues in the CDR3. This CDR3 is CASSTTGSADTQYF. CDR3 sequence (DNA): TGTGCCAGCAGCACCACAGGGTCCGCAGATACGCAGTATTTT.

This clonotype was observed at least ten times. This rearrangement joins TRBV18 to TRBJ2-7, with 7 bases fitting TRBD2. V lost 0 bases, J lost 0 bases, and 8 bases stayed unmatched. This CDR3 spans 17 amino acids. Germline CDR1 KGHSH, CDR2 LQKENI. The CDR3 coding sequence is TGTGCCAGCTCACCACCTGGAATAGCGGGTTTCTCCTACGAGCAGTACTTC. Translation: CASSPPGIAGFSYEQYF. The whole variable domain, filled in from reference TRBV18 and TRBJ2-7, reads NAGVMQNPRHLVRRRGQEARLRCSPMKGHSHVYWYRQLPEEGLKFMVYLQKENIIDESGMPKERFSAEFPKEGPSILRIQQVVRGDSAAYFCASSPPGIAGFSYEQYFGPGTRLTVT.